A single sample is the source of the 32 T cell receptor beta chains below, sequenced in a study of blood T cell repertoires in COVID-19 (dated by TCRdb to 2018 to 2021). The library came from the immunoSEQ multiplex PCR assay. TCRdb holds this immuneACCESS table with in-frame rearrangements only. Some clones are missing; in checked studies, unresolved V genes explain under half, and the rest has no known cause. For this sample there are 200,000 to 250,000 clones; approximately 80% appear just once. The ten largest clones take up more than 10% of the sample. Sequencing input: peripheral blood. These receptors came from a human donor in a cohort sampled during active COVID-19.

This clone has a single count. The chain links TRBV10-3 to TRBJ2-3; 7 nucleotides agree with TRBD2. This CDR3 contains 14 residues. After removal of 8 bases from V and 1 base from J, the junction contained 6 bases not matched to a gene. The germline V gene encodes CDR1 ENHRY and CDR2 SYGVKD. CDR3 sequence: CAIGGTTGTDTQYF. CDR3 coding DNA: TGTGCCATCGGCGGGACTACCGGCACAGATACGCAGTATTTT.

The chain couples TRBV7-9 to TRBJ2-1, with 8 positions matching TRBD2. The CDR3 covers 16 residues. Germline CDR1 and CDR2: SEHNR and FQNEAQ (reference sequence). V dropped 4 bases and J dropped 2; count of bases not matched to a gene: 7. CDR3: CASSWSGRYPYNEQFF. DNA for the CDR3: TGTGCCAGCAGCTGGAGCGGGAGATACCCCTACAATGAGCAGTTCTTC.

This clone was picked up a small number of times. The chain carries TRBV7-2 and TRBJ2-5, with 10 bases lining up with TRBD1. V was pared by 5 bases and J by 2 bases, with 5 bases of the junction left unmatched. This CDR3 contains 15 residues. Germline CDR1 and CDR2: SGHTA and FQGNSA. The CDR3 region is CASSPPGQGQETQYF. DNA of the CDR3: TGTGCCAGCAGCCCGCCGGGACAGGGGCAAGAGACCCAGTACTTC.

This clone has just a few counts. The junction departs from germline at one end; a sequencing error may be responsible. The chain uses TRBV9 and TRBJ2-4; D is undetermined. This CDR3 is built from 15 residues. CDR1 is SGDLS and CDR2 is YYNGEE in the germline V gene. The CDR3 DNA reads TGTGCCAGCAGCGTTGGCCTAGAGGCCAAAACCATTCAGTACTTC. Its protein product is CASSVGLEAKTIQYF.

The chain uses TRBV3-1 (or the pseudogene TRBV3-2) and TRBJ1-1; D is possibly TRBD1 (6 bases). Germline loops: CDR1 LGHDT, CDR2 YNNKEL (reference sequence). The ends were cut back, 0 bases at V and 1 base at J, with 15 bases in the middle. The CDR3 has 17 amino acids. In nucleotides, the CDR3 is TGTGCCAGCAGCCAAGATGATCACAGGGTGGAGAACACTGAAGCTTTCTTT. Residues: CASSQDDHRVENTEAFF.

The chain couples TRBV2 to TRBJ1-1; 9 bases fit TRBD1. From germline, CDR1 is SNHLY and CDR2 FYNNEI. The CDR3 runs to 15 residues. V lost 7 bases, J lost 4 bases, and 10 bases stayed unmatched. The CDR3 reads CASNGGQGVRTEAFF. DNA of the CDR3: TGTGCCAGCAATGGGGGACAGGGTGTACGCACTGAAGCTTTCTTT.

The chain joins TRBV5-1 to TRBJ2-2, with D possibly matching TRBD1 (5 bases). The CDR3 is made up of 14 amino acids. The V and J ends lost 4 bases and 1 base respectively, with 8 bases between them. Germline-derived CDR1 and CDR2 are SGHRS and YFSETQ. The CDR3 reads CASSAGQNTGELFF. The CDR3 DNA reads TGCGCCAGCAGCGCAGGACAGAACACCGGGGAGCTGTTTTTT.

The CDR3 reads CATSRDNTGYTGYTEAFF. DNA for the CDR3: TGTGCCACCAGCAGAGATAATACGGGGTATACCGGGTACACTGAAGCTTTCTTT. This rearrangement joins TRBV15 to TRBJ1-1; D is uncertain. Per germline, CDR1 LNHNV and CDR2 YYDKDF (reference sequence). The V end was cut by 0 bases, the J end by 3 bases, with 20 bases between. The CDR3 is 18 residues long. The full variable domain, in which reference TRBV15 and TRBJ1-1 provide the parts outside the CDR3, is DAMVIQNPRYQVTQFGKPVTLSCSQTLNHNVMYWYQQKSSQAPKLLFHYYDKDFNNEADTPDNFQSRRPNTSFCFLDIRSPGLGDTAMYLCATSRDNTGYTGYTEAFFGQGTRLTVV.

V and J are TRBV25-1 and TRBJ2-5, with a tentative D call TRBD1 (5 bases). The V gene lost 3 bases and the J gene lost 7 bases, with 12 bases spanning the gap. The CDR3 spans 13 residues. Germline CDR1 is MGHDK and CDR2 is SYGVNS. CDR3 sequence (DNA): TGTGCCAGCAGTGACGGCACAAGGGGGACCCAGTACTTC. Protein product: CASSDGTRGTQYF. Variable domain in full (rest from reference TRBV25-1 and TRBJ2-5): EADIYQTPRYLVIGTGKKITLECSQTMGHDKMYWYQQDPGMELHLIHYSYGVNSTEKGDLSSESTVSRIRTEHFPLTLESARPSHTSQYLCASSDGTRGTQYFGPGTRLLVL.

A few counts support this clone. This sequence joins TRBV11-3 and TRBJ2-5; TRBD1 aligns across 9 bases. The CDR3 consists of 15 residues. Trimming at V came to 3 bases and at J to 4 bases, leaving 6 bases not matched to a gene. Per the germline V gene, CDR1 is SGHNT and CDR2 is YENEEA. The CDR3 sequence is CASSLGSDRGETQYF. CDR3 bases: TGTGCCAGCAGCTTGGGGTCGGACAGGGGAGAGACCCAGTACTTC.

The chain couples TRBV7-2 to TRBJ2-3, with TRBD2 matching over 9 bases. Germline V lookup: CDR1 SGHTA, CDR2 FQGNSA. The CDR3 sequence is 16 residues long. V lost 3 bases, J lost 0 bases, and 4 bases stayed unmatched. CDR3 amino acids: CASSLVAGVSTDTQYF. The CDR3 DNA is TGTGCCAGCAGCTTGGTAGCGGGGGTAAGCACAGATACGCAGTATTTT. Full variable domain (outside the CDR3, taken from reference TRBV7-2 and TRBJ2-3): GAGVSQSPSNKVTEKGKDVELRCDPISGHTALYWYRQSLGQGLEFLIYFQGNSAPDKSGLPSDRFSAERTGGSVSTLTIQRTQQEDSAVYLCASSLVAGVSTDTQYFGPGTRLTVL.

The chain has TRBV7-2 and TRBJ2-1, with 7 bases aligning to TRBD1. The germline V gene encodes CDR1 SGHTA and CDR2 FQGNSA. J was trimmed by 14 bases and V by 1 base; bases with no gene match: 5. The CDR3 contains 12 residues. The CDR3 protein is CASSLDRQGEFF. CDR3 nucleotides: TGTGCCAGCAGCTTAGATCGACAGGGAGAGTTCTTC. The full variable domain, completed using reference TRBV7-2 and TRBJ2-1, is GAGVSQSPSNKVTEKGKDVELRCDPISGHTALYWYRQSLGQGLEFLIYFQGNSAPDKSGLPSDRFSAERTGGSVSTLTIQRTQQEDSAVYLCASSLDRQGEFFGPGTRLTVL.

The genes are TRBV2 and TRBJ1-1; D is ambiguous. In germline, CDR1 is SNHLY, CDR2 FYNNEI. The CDR3 is made up of 13 amino acids. V was shortened by 6 bases and J by 1 base, with 9 bases between the two germline ends. The CDR3 loop is CASRRDTNTEAFF. For the CDR3, the DNA is TGTGCCAGCAGGCGAGACACGAACACTGAAGCTTTCTTT.

The CDR3 region has the DNA TGTGCCAGCAGACCAACAGGGTCGGGGAACACTGAAGCTTTCTTT. Its protein product is CASRPTGSGNTEAFF. This rearrangement joins TRBV27 to TRBJ1-1; tentative D call: TRBD1 (6 bases). V lost 6 bases to trimming and J lost 1 base, with 15 bases between them. The CDR3 extends over 15 amino acids. Germline assignment: CDR1 MNHEY and CDR2 SMNVEV (reference sequence).

This rearrangement joins TRBV11-2 to TRBJ2-3, with 7 bases aligning to TRBD2. Germline V gene sequence: CDR1 SGHAT, CDR2 FQNNGV. V trimming: 2 bases; J trimming: 5 bases; junction bases outside the gene matches: 4. The CDR3 totals 14 residues. The CDR3 nucleotides are TGTGCCAGCAGCTTACAGGGCGGGAGAGATACGCAGTATTTT. Translated: CASSLQGGRDTQYF.

V and J are TRBV5-3 and TRBJ2-7; 7 nucleotides match TRBD1. TRBV5-3 falls under the ORF class, with uncertain function. With V trimmed by 3 bases and J by 1 base, 4 bases remained unmatched. CDR3 length: 14 amino acids. In DNA, the CDR3 is TGTGCCAGAAGCTCGCAGGGGGATTCCTACGAGCAGTACTTC. Translating it yields CARSSQGDSYEQYF.

The chain is built from TRBV4-2 and TRBJ2-1, with 9 bases aligning to TRBD2. The CDR3 has 16 amino acids. In germline, CDR1 is LGHNA, CDR2 YNFKEQ. Unmatched junction bases numbered 5, after V lost 1 base and J lost 4 bases. The chain's CDR3 is CASSQVAGGPYNEQFF. The CDR3 nucleotides read TGTGCCAGCAGCCAAGTTGCGGGAGGGCCTTACAATGAGCAGTTCTTC.

This chain connects TRBV19 to TRBJ1-6; D perhaps matches TRBD1 (6 bases). The CDR3 spans 17 residues. Looked up from germline, CDR1 is LNHDA and CDR2 is SQIVND (reference sequence). Trimming removed 6 bases from V and 5 bases from J, with 20 bases in between. The CDR3 nucleotides read TGTGCCAGTAGAAATTTTCCACGGACAGACAATAATTCACCCCTCCACTTT. As protein: CASRNFPRTDNNSPLHF.

This clone has a handful of counts. V and J are TRBV5-1 and TRBJ1-4, with a weak D call TRBD1 (6 bases). Between the trimmed V and J ends, which lost 4 bases and 8 bases, there was a span of 15 bases. The length of the CDR3 is 14 residues. The germline CDR1 and CDR2 sequences are SGHRS and YFSETQ. The CDR3 bases are TGCGCCAGCAGCCCGGACAGTAGTGACGAAAAACTGTTTTTT. Protein product: CASSPDSSDEKLFF.

The chain couples TRBV30 to TRBJ2-6, with D maybe TRBD1 (5 bases). Germline V gene lookup returns CDR1 GTSNPN and CDR2 SVGIG (reference sequence). The CDR3 contains 18 residues. V lost 2 bases and J lost 1, with 18 bases in between. CDR3 DNA: TGTGCCTGGAGTAGAACAGGCCCCTGGGCATCTGGGGCCAACGTCCTGACTTTC. Translating it yields CAWSRTGPWASGANVLTF.

This clone was detected once. The chain is built from TRBV9 and TRBJ1-4, with D uncertain. The germline V gene encodes CDR1 SGDLS and CDR2 YYNGEE. V dropped 0 bases and J dropped 0 bases, with 6 bases sitting between them. The CDR3 length is 15 residues. The CDR3 sequence: CASSVGLATNEKLFF. CDR3 bases: TGTGCCAGCAGCGTAGGACTCGCAACTAATGAAAAACTGTTTTTT.

The chain carries TRBV9 and TRBJ1-5, with 8 bases aligning to TRBD1. CDR1 and CDR2 from the germline V gene are SGDLS and YYNGEE. The V segment lost 0 bases and the J segment 6 bases; nucleotides outside the gene matches: 2. CDR3 size: 14 residues. In nucleotides, the CDR3 is TGTGCCAGCAGCGTAGGGACAGGGAGTCAGCCCCAGCATTTT. It encodes CASSVGTGSQPQHF.

V gene TRBV10-3 combines with J gene TRBJ1-2; no reliable D call. Trimming left V 4 bases short and J 2 bases short, with 11 bases between. Germline CDR1 is ENHRY and CDR2 is SYGVKD. The CDR3 is 14 residues long. The DNA of the CDR3 is TGTGCCATCAGTGGAGGCAGTGGGAACTATGGCTACACCTTC. Its translation: CAISGGSGNYGYTF.

V gene TRBV21-1 combines with J gene TRBJ2-7; the table names TRBD2, a call not compared with the DNA. TRBV21-1 counts as a pseudogene. This CDR3 comprises 15 residues. This CDR3 reads CASSSSGRGSYEQYF. The CDR3 DNA follows: TGTGCCAGCAGCAGTAGCGGGAGGGGATCCTACGAGCAGTACTTC.

The chain employs TRBV27 and TRBJ1-2, with 11 bases that match TRBD1. Germline-derived CDR1 and CDR2 are MNHEY and SMNVEV (reference sequence). This CDR3 is built from 17 residues. J gave up 4 bases and V 2 bases, and 9 bases lay outside the gene matches. The CDR3 region has the DNA TGTGCCAGCAGTTTAAGGATGGACAGGGGGCGCAGCTATGGCTACACCTTC. It translates to CASSLRMDRGRSYGYTF.

This chain joins TRBV19 and TRBJ2-1, with 8 bases lining up with TRBD1. Germline V gene sequence: CDR1 LNHDA, CDR2 SQIVND (reference sequence). V was clipped by 5 bases and J by 5 bases; unmatched bases: 8. The CDR3 has 15 amino acids. The CDR3 DNA is TGTGCCAGTAGTGCCAGTGGGACAGGTGACAATGAGCAGTTCTTC. Amino acid sequence: CASSASGTGDNEQFF. Supplemented by reference TRBV19 and TRBJ2-1, the full variable domain reads DGGITQSPKYLFRKEGQNVTLSCEQNLNHDAMYWYRQDPGQGLRLIYYSQIVNDFQKGDIAEGYSVSREKKESFPLTVTSAQKNPTAFYLCASSASGTGDNEQFFGPGTRLTVL.

The chain recombines TRBV2 with TRBJ2-3, with TRBD2 matching over 9 bases. The CDR3 runs 15 residues. V was pared by 8 bases and J by 4 bases, with 10 bases of the junction left unmatched. CDR1 is SNHLY and CDR2 is FYNNEI in the germline V gene. In nucleotides, the CDR3 is TGTGCCAGCGGCGGCGGGGGGGGAGCGGCAGATACGCAGTATTTT. Translating it yields CASGGGGGAADTQYF.

The CDR3 DNA reads TGTGCCAGCAGCCTCTCAGGGGGCAGGAGCATCTATGGCTACACCTTC. Translated, it gives CASSLSGGRSIYGYTF. The chain carries TRBV9 and TRBJ1-2; 8 nucleotides agree with TRBD1. In germline, CDR1 is SGDLS, CDR2 YYNGEE. Trimming removed 4 bases from V and 4 bases from J; junction bases left unmatched: 12. This CDR3 is built from 16 residues.

This chain uses TRBV5-8 with TRBJ1-2; D not certain. The V end lost 0 bases, the J end lost 8 bases, and 14 bases lay between the germline ends. The CDR3 runs 14 residues. Germline assignment: CDR1 SGHTS and CDR2 YDEGEE. CDR3 residues: CASSLAEGLRGYTF. The CDR3 coding sequence is TGTGCCAGCAGCTTGGCCGAGGGATTACGGGGCTACACCTTC.

A few counts support this clone. V is TRBV11-3 and J is TRBJ1-1; D unresolved. Germline CDR1 SGHNT, CDR2 YENEEA. The ends were cut back, 1 base at V and 0 bases at J, with 9 bases in the middle. This CDR3 comprises 15 residues. CDR3 loop: CASSLGADMNTEAFF. In DNA, the CDR3 is TGTGCCAGCAGCTTAGGGGCAGATATGAACACTGAAGCTTTCTTT.

This clone was observed a few times. The gene calls are TRBV7-9 and TRBJ2-7; no reliable D call. Trimming cost V 1 base and J 2 bases, with 12 bases left between them. This CDR3 has 15 amino acids. The germline CDR1 and CDR2 sequences are SEHNR and FQNEAQ (reference sequence). CDR3 amino acids: CASSLDPHRTYEQYF. The DNA for the CDR3 is TGTGCCAGCAGCTTAGATCCCCACAGAACCTACGAGCAGTACTTC.

The chain uses TRBV9 and TRBJ1-6; 7 bases match TRBD1. The CDR3 runs 15 residues. Germline trimming cut 4 bases from V and 6 bases from J; bases unmatched to any gene: 7. Germline V gene data show CDR1 as SGDLS and CDR2 as YYNGEE. The CDR3 loop is CASSSGQATNSPLHF. The CDR3 DNA is TGTGCCAGCAGCTCCGGACAGGCTACTAATTCACCCCTCCACTTT. Together with reference TRBV9 and TRBJ1-6, the CDR3 gives the full variable domain: DSGVTQTPKHLITATGQRVTLRCSPRSGDLSVYWYQQSLDQGLQFLIQYYNGEERAKGNILERFSAQQFPDLHSELNLSSLELGDSALYFCASSSGQATNSPLHFGNGTRLTVT.